The 5 T cell receptor beta chains below were found in one sample sequenced in a study of cytomegalovirus exposure and HLA in healthy donors (dated by TCRdb to about 2017). The library was made by the immunoSEQ multiplex PCR assay. For the multiplex PCR, a mixture combining 60 forward primers for TCR Vbeta segments and 13 reverse primers for TCR Jbeta segments was used. TCRdb limited this immuneACCESS table to in-frame rearrangements with V and J called. A share of clones is missing; checked studies link under half to unresolved V genes, and the rest is unexplained. For this sample there are under 200,000 clones; 75% appear just once. The ten biggest clones cover about 4.9% of the sample. Material for sequencing was PBMCs. The receptor source for this set is a male donor in good health and CMV-seronegative.

V and J are TRBV6-5 and TRBJ2-7; D may be TRBD1 (6 bases). Germline V gene data show CDR1 as MNHEY and CDR2 as SVGAGI. This CDR3 is 13 amino acids long. Trimming took off 6 bases at V and 4 bases at J, with 13 bases between the two ends. DNA for the CDR3: TGTGCCAGCAGCCCCAGGACAGAGTACGAGCAGTACTTC. The encoded protein is CASSPRTEYEQYF.

The V call is TRBV7-2, the J call TRBJ2-1; D is uncertain. CDR3 length: 11 residues. Germline V lookup: CDR1 SGHTA, CDR2 FQGNSA. Trimming shortened V by 2 bases and J by 8 bases, and 4 bases separated the two germline ends. The CDR3 protein is CASSLFYEQFF. The CDR3, as DNA: TGTGCCAGCAGCTTATTCTATGAGCAGTTCTTC.

The V and J genes are TRBV29-1 and TRBJ2-7; 7 bases map to TRBD2. With V trimmed by 7 bases and J by 4 bases, 4 bases remained unmatched. In germline, CDR1 is SQVTM, CDR2 ANQGSEA. The CDR3 consists of 11 residues. In DNA form, the CDR3 reads TGCAGCGGCCAAGCGGGGTACGAGCAGTACTTC. It specifies CSGQAGYEQYF.

This clone was seen a few times. The rearrangement uses TRBV7-3 and TRBJ2-1; 16 bases are shared with TRBD2. J gave up 2 bases and V 5 bases, and 3 bases lay outside the gene matches. This CDR3 comprises 17 residues. From germline, CDR1 is SGHTA and CDR2 FQGTGA. The CDR3 loop reads CASSPGLAGGPYNEQFF. CDR3 nucleotide sequence: TGTGCCAGCAGCCCGGGACTAGCGGGAGGGCCCTACAATGAGCAGTTCTTC.

CDR3 sequence reads: CASSMGDTYEQYF. The DNA of the CDR3 is TGTGCCAGTAGTATGGGTGACACCTACGAGCAGTACTTC. The rearrangement joins TRBV19 to TRBJ2-7; D ambiguous. Per the germline V gene, CDR1 is LNHDA and CDR2 is SQIVND (reference sequence). V lost 3 bases and J lost 2, with 8 bases in between. CDR3 length: 13 amino acids. The full variable domain, with the rest looked up from reference TRBV19 and TRBJ2-7, is DGGITQSPKYLFRKEGQNVTLSCEQNLNHDAMYWYRQDPGQGLRLIYYSQIVNDFQKGDIAEGYSVSREKKESFPLTVTSAQKNPTAFYLCASSMGDTYEQYFGPGTRLTVT.